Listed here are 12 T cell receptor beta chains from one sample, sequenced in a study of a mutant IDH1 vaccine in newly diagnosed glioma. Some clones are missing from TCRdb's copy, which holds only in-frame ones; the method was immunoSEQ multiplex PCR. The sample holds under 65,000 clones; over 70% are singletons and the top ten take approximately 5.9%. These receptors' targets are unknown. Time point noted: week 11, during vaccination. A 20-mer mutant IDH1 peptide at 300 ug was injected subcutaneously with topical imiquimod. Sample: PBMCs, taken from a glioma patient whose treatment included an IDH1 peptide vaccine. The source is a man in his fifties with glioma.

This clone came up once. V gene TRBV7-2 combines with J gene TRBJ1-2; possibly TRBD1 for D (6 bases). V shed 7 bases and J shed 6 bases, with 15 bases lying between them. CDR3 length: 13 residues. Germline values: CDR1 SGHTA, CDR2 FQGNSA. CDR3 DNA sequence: TGTGCCAGCACCTATTCACAGGGCCATGGCTACACCTTC. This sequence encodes CASTYSQGHGYTF.

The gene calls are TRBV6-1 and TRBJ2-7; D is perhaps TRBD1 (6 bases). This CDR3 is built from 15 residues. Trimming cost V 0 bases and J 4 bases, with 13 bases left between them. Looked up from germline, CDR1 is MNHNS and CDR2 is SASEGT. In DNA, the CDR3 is TGTGCCAGCAGTGAAGCGCCTGGGGGCGGTTACGAGCAGTACTTC. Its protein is CASSEAPGGGYEQYF.

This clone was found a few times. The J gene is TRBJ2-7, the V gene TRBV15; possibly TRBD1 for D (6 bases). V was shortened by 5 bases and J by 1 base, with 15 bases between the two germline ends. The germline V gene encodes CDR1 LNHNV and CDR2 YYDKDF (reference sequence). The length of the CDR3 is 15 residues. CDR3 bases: TGTGCCACCAGCCACCAGGGGATGGAGTCCTACGAGCAGTACTTC. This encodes CATSHQGMESYEQYF.

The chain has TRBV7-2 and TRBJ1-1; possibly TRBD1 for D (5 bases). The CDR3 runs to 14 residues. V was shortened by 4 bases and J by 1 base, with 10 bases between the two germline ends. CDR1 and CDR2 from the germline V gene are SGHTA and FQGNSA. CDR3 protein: CASSSMTANTEAFF. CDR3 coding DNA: TGTGCCAGCAGCTCCATGACAGCGAACACTGAAGCTTTCTTT.

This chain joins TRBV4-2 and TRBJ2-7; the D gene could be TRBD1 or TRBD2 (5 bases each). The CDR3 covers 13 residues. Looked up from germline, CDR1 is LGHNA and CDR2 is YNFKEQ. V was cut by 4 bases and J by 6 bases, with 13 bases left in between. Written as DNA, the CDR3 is TGTGCCAGCAGCCCCCCAGGGAGCGCCGAGCAGTACTTC. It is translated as CASSPPGSAEQYF.

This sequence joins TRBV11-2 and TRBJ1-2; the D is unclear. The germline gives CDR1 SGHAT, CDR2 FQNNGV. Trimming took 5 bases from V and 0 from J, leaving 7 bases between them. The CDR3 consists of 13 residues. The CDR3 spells CASSPGPNYGYTF. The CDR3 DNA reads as TGTGCCAGCAGCCCCGGGCCTAACTATGGCTACACCTTC.

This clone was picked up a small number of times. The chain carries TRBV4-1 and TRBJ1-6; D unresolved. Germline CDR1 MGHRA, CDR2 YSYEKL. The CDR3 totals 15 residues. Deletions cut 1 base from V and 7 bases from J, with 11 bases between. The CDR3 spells CASSQVRAGNSPLHF. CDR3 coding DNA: TGCGCCAGCAGCCAAGTGCGTGCGGGGAATTCACCCCTCCACTTT.

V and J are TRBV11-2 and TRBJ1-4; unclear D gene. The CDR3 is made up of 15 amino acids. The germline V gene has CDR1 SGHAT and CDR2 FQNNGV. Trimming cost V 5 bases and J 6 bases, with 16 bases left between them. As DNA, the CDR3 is TGTGCCAGCAGCCTCGGGGAGCTTGGGGATGAAAAACTGTTTTTT. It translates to CASSLGELGDEKLFF.

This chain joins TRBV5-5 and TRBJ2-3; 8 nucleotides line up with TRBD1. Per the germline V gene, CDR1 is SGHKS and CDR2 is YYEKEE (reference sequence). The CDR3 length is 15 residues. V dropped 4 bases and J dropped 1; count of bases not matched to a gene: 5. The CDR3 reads CASSPDRGRTDTQYF. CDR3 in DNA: TGTGCCAGCAGCCCCGACAGGGGCCGCACAGATACGCAGTATTTT. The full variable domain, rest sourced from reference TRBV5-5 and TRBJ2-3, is DAGVTQSPTHLIKTRGQQVTLRCSPISGHKSVSWYQQVLGQGPQFIFQYYEKEERGRGNFPDRFSARQFPNYSSELNVNALLLGDSALYLCASSPDRGRTDTQYFGPGTRLTVL.

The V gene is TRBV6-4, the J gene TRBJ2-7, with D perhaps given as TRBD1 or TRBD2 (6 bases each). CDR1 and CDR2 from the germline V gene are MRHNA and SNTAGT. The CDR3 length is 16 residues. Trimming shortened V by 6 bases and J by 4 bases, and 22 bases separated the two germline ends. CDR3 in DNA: TGTGCCAGCAGGGCTGCCATCGGGGGCCCGATTTACGAGCAGTACTTC. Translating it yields CASRAAIGGPIYEQYF.

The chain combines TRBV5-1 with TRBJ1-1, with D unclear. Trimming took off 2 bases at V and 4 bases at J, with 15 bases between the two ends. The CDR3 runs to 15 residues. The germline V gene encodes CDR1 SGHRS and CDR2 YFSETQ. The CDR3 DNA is TGCGCCAGCAGCTTCGGCGTCCTTTCGGGCACTGAAGCTTTCTTT. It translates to CASSFGVLSGTEAFF.

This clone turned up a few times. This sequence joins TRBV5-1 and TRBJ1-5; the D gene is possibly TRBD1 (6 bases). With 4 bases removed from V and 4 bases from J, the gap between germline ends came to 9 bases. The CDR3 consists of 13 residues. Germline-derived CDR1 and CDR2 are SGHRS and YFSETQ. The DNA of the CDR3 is TGCGCCAGCAGCCTAGACAGGAATCAGCCCCAGCATTTT. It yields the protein CASSLDRNQPQHF.